This T cell receptor (beta chain) emerged from a study of control samples from healthy donors and cancer patients. The CDR3 length is 14 residues. The V gene lost 3 bases and the J gene lost 11 bases, with 19 bases spanning the gap. Germline V CDR1 and CDR2: LNHDA, SQIVND (reference sequence). Assay: immunoSEQ multiplex PCR; the TCRdb copy retains only in-frame clones and omits some. The table includes roughly 74,000 clones, 85% to 95% detected once. The sequenced material came from blood. The sequence came from a woman younger than 30 in good health. The chain combines TRBV19 with TRBJ1-1; D perhaps matches TRBD1 (5 bases). CDR3 in amino acids: CASSIRGMPLRAFF. In DNA form, the CDR3 reads TGTGCCAGTAGTATCCGGGGGATGCCCCTGAGGGCTTTCTTT. The complete variable domain, with remaining parts taken from reference TRBV19 and TRBJ1-1, reads DGGITQSPKYLFRKEGQNVTLSCEQNLNHDAMYWYRQDPGQGLRLIYYSQIVNDFQKGDIAEGYSVSREKKESFPLTVTSAQKNPTAFYLCASSIRGMPLRAFFGQGTRLTVV.